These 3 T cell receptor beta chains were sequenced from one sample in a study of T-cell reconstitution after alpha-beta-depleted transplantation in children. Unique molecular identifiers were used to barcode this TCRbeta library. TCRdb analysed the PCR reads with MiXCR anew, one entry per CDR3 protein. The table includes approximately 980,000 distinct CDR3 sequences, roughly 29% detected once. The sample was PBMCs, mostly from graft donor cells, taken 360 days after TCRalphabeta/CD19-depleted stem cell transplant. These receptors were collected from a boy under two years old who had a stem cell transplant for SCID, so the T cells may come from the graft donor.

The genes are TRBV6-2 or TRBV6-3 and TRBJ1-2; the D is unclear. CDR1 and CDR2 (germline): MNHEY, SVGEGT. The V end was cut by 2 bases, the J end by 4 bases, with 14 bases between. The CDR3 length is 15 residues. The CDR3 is CASSYDGSPLYGYTF. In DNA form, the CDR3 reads TGTGCCAGCAGTTACGACGGGTCCCCCCTCTATGGCTACACCTTC.

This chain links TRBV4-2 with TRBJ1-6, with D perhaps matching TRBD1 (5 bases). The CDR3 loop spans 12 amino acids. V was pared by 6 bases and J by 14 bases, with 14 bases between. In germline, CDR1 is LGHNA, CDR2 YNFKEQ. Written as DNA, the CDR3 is TGTGCCAGCAGTCCCGCTGGGGGGTCCCTCCACTTT. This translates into CASSPAGGSLHF.

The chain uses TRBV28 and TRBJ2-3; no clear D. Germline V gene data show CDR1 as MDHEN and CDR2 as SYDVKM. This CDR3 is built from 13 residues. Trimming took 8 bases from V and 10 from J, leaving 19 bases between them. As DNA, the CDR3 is TGTGCCAGCTACGCGACCGGTCGGCTGTCGCAGTATTTT. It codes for CASYATGRLSQYF.